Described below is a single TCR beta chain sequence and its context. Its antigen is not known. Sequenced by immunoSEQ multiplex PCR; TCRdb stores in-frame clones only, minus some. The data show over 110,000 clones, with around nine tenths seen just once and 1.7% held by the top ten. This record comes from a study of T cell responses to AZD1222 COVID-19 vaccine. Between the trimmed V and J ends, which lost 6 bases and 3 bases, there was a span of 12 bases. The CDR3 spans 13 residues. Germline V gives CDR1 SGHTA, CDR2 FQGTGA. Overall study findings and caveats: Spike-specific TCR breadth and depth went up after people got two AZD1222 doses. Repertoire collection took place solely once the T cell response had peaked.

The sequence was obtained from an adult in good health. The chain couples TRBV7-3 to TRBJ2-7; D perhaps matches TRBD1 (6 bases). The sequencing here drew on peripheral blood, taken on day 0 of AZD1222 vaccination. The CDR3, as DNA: TGTGCCAGCAGTACCGACAGGTTCTACGAGCAGTACTTC. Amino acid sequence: CASSTDRFYEQYF. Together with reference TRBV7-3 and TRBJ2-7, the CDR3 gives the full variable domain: GAGVSQTPSNKVTEKGKYVELRCDPISGHTALYWYRQSLGQGPEFLIYFQGTGAADDSGLPNDRFFAVRPEGSVSTLKIQRTERGDSAVYLCASSTDRFYEQYFGPGTRLTVT.